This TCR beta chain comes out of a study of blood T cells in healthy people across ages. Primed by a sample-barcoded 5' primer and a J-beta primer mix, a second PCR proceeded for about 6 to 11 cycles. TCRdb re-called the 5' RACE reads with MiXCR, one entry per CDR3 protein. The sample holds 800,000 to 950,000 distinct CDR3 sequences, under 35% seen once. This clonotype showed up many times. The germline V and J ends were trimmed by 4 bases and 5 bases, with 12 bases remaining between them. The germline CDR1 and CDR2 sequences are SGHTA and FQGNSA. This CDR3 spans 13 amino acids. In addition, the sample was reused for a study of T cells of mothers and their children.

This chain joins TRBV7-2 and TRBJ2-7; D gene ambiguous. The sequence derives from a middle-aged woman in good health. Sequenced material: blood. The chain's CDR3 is CASSSQIIHEQYF. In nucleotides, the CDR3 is TGTGCCAGCAGCTCCCAGATTATCCACGAGCAGTACTTC.